The 23 T cell receptor beta chains below all came from one sample that was sequenced in a study of cytomegalovirus exposure and HLA in healthy donors. A multiplex PCR was run with 60 Vbeta primers and 13 Jbeta primers. The table came from immunoSEQ multiplex PCR; TCRdb's copy has only in-frame clones and leaves some out. The clone table shows 100,000 to 150,000 clones, with the ten largest holding approximately 0.93%. Source material: PBMCs. The receptors were gathered from a man between 18 and 29 years old in good health and CMV-seronegative.

Concerning this clone: At one of its ends the junction is not consistent with the germline gene, which may arise from a read error. CDR3 in DNA: TGTGCTAGCAGCTTAGGTACTGGGGGGTTTAATGAGCAGTTCTTC. Translating it yields CASSLGTGGFNEQFF. This chain joins TRBV7-7 and TRBJ2-1; maybe TRBD2 (6 bases). The germline V gene has CDR1 SSHAT and CDR2 FNYEAQ (reference sequence). The CDR3 spans 15 residues.

The chain combines TRBV18 with TRBJ1-3, with a weak D call TRBD1 (6 bases). CDR3 length: 16 residues. The V end lost 2 bases, the J end lost 0 bases, and 11 bases lay between the germline ends. CDR1 and CDR2 from the germline V gene are KGHSH and LQKENI. CDR3 sequence (DNA): TGTGCCAGCTCACCAATGGGGGCCCGCTCTGGAAACACCATATATTTT. Its translation: CASSPMGARSGNTIYF.

The CDR3 spells CSVEDGLAVADTQYF. The CDR3 DNA sequence: TGCAGCGTTGAAGACGGACTAGCGGTCGCAGATACGCAGTATTTT. The chain recombines TRBV29-1 with TRBJ2-3, with 10 bases aligning to TRBD2. CDR3 length: 15 amino acids. Germline V gene lookup returns CDR1 SQVTM and CDR2 ANQGSEA. With 0 bases clipped from V and 4 bases from J, the junction kept 4 bases outside the gene matches.

The V call is TRBV5-1, the J call TRBJ2-7; no definite D call. The CDR3 has 12 amino acids. The germline V gene has CDR1 SGHRS and CDR2 YFSETQ. V was shortened by 3 bases and J by 3 bases, with 7 bases between the two germline ends. The CDR3 DNA sequence: TGCGCCAGCAGCTACCAGGACTACGAGCAGTACTTC. It specifies CASSYQDYEQYF.

V and J are TRBV5-1 and TRBJ2-3, with D possibly TRBD2 on 8 matching bases. Between the trimmed V and J ends, which lost 3 bases and 3 bases, there was a span of 20 bases. Germline assignment: CDR1 SGHRS and CDR2 YFSETQ. The CDR3 has 17 amino acids. CDR3 DNA sequence: TGCGCCAGCAGCTCCGGACTAGCAGGGGGGCTTACAGATACGCAGTATTTT. This codes for CASSSGLAGGLTDTQYF.

This sequence joins TRBV7-9 and TRBJ2-7; perhaps TRBD1 as D (5 bases). Trimming left V 1 base short and J 6 bases short, with 13 bases between. The germline V gene has CDR1 SEHNR and CDR2 FQNEAQ (reference sequence). The CDR3 runs to 14 residues. CDR3 loop: CASSLVAGMVEQYF. CDR3 bases: TGTGCCAGCAGCTTAGTCGCAGGGATGGTCGAGCAGTACTTC.

V is TRBV6-6 and J is TRBJ1-3; 7 bases align to TRBD1. The CDR3 contains 15 residues. CDR1 is MNHNY, CDR2 SVGAGI, per germline (reference sequence). With V trimmed by 5 bases and J by 2 bases, 6 bases remained unmatched. The DNA of the CDR3 is TGTGCCAGCAGTGAGACAGGGCAAACTGGAAACACCATATATTTT. Amino acids: CASSETGQTGNTIYF.

The chain has TRBV5-1 and TRBJ2-3; D call uncertain. The CDR3 has 13 residues. The germline V gene encodes CDR1 SGHRS and CDR2 YFSETQ. V was trimmed by 5 bases and J by 6 bases, leaving 13 bases between them. CDR3 coding DNA: TGCGCCAGCAGTAATATTATTGGCGATACGCAGTATTTT. Amino acids: CASSNIIGDTQYF. The entire variable domain, with the rest obtained from reference TRBV5-1 and TRBJ2-3, is as follows: KAGVTQTPRYLIKTRGQQVTLSCSPISGHRSVSWYQQTPGQGLQFLFEYFSETQRNKGNFPGRFSGRQFSNSRSEMNVSTLELGDSALYLCASSNIIGDTQYFGPGTRLTVL.

This chain joins TRBV13 and TRBJ2-7, with D possibly TRBD1 on 6 matching bases. The CDR3 runs 14 residues. Germline CDR1 PRHDT, CDR2 FYEKMQ (reference sequence). V lost 2 bases, J lost 3 bases, and 11 bases lay in between. The CDR3 nucleotides are TGTGCCAGCAGCTTATTGGACAGTTTCTACGAGCAGTACTTC. It codes for CASSLLDSFYEQYF.

The chain employs TRBV30 and TRBJ1-6; D is unresolved. CDR3 length equals 13 residues. V was clipped by 4 bases and J by 8 bases, with 12 bases between them. Germline V CDR1 and CDR2: GTSNPN, SVGIG (reference sequence). CDR3 region: CAWTPGGDSPLHF. The CDR3 region has the DNA TGTGCCTGGACACCAGGCGGGGATTCACCCCTCCACTTT.

This sequence joins TRBV2 and TRBJ2-7; D might be TRBD1 (5 bases). The ends were cut back, 6 bases at V and 3 bases at J, with 15 bases in the middle. CDR3 length: 14 amino acids. Germline CDR1 SNHLY, CDR2 FYNNEI. This chain's CDR3 is CASRITMTVYEQYF. As DNA, the CDR3 is TGTGCCAGCAGAATAACAATGACAGTCTACGAGCAGTACTTC.

The chain joins TRBV29-1 to TRBJ2-1; TRBD2 matches 15 bases. Germline CDR1 and CDR2: SQVTM and ANQGSEA. The CDR3 runs to 16 residues. Trimming cost V 1 base and J 5 bases; bases outside gene matches: 3. Written as DNA, the CDR3 is TGCAGCGTTGAAGGGACTAGCGGGGGGGCCGACAATGAGCAGTTCTTC. Translation gives CSVEGTSGGADNEQFF.

The chain links TRBV9 to TRBJ2-6, with D unclear. Trimming took off 6 bases at V and 0 bases at J, with 10 bases between the two ends. Germline-derived CDR1 and CDR2 are SGDLS and YYNGEE. The CDR3 runs to 15 residues. CDR3 DNA: TGTGCCAGCACCTTCCCGAGCTCTGGGGCCAACGTCCTGACTTTC. It codes for CASTFPSSGANVLTF.

The CDR3 here is CSVARQGSANYGYTF. CDR3 bases: TGCAGCGTTGCCCGACAGGGCTCAGCTAACTATGGCTACACCTTC. The chain uses TRBV29-1 and TRBJ1-2; 7 bases are shared with TRBD1. The CDR3 is 15 amino acids. From germline, CDR1 is SQVTM and CDR2 ANQGSEA. Trimming at V came to 4 bases and at J to 0 bases, leaving 8 bases not matched to a gene. The full variable domain, in which reference TRBV29-1 and TRBJ1-2 provide the parts outside the CDR3, is SAVISQKPSRDICQRGTSLTIQCQVDSQVTMMFWYRQQPGQSLTLIATANQGSEATYESGFVIDKFPISRPNLTFSTLTVSNMSPEDSSIYLCSVARQGSANYGYTFGSGTRLTVV.

This chain uses TRBV18 with TRBJ2-5; a weak D match, TRBD1 (6 bases). This CDR3 has 15 amino acids. V gave up 4 bases and J gave up 2 bases, with 14 bases separating them. Germline CDR1 and CDR2: KGHSH and LQKENI. The CDR3 DNA is TGTGCCAGCTCACTTACCTGGACAGAACAAGAGACCCAGTACTTC. Amino acids: CASSLTWTEQETQYF.

The V call is TRBV29-1, the J call TRBJ1-1; 8 bases agree with TRBD1. The V gene end was trimmed by 4 bases and the J gene end by 10 bases; junction bases not matched to a gene: 8. The germline gives CDR1 SQVTM, CDR2 ANQGSEA. The CDR3 is made up of 12 amino acids. The DNA of the CDR3 is TGCAGCGTTGTGCAGGGGGCCTCTCGAGCTTTCTTT. Its protein product is CSVVQGASRAFF.

The V gene is TRBV5-1, the J gene TRBJ1-1, with D unresolved. The V and J ends lost 0 bases and 1 base respectively, with 7 bases between them. The CDR3 extends over 14 amino acids. The germline gives CDR1 SGHRS, CDR2 YFSETQ. Here the CDR3 reads CASSLDSGNTEAFF. CDR3 DNA sequence: TGCGCCAGCAGCTTGGATTCCGGGAACACTGAAGCTTTCTTT.

V is TRBV30 and J is TRBJ1-1; D might be TRBD1 (6 bases). Deletions cut 0 bases from V and 7 bases from J, with 12 bases between. The CDR3 spans 13 residues. The V gene's germline CDR1 is GTSNPN and CDR2 SVGIG (reference sequence). The CDR3 bases are TGTGCCTGGAGTGTAGAGAAGGGGGTTGAAGCTTTCTTT. This translates into CAWSVEKGVEAFF. Looking up the rest from reference TRBV30 and TRBJ1-1 gives the full variable domain: SQTIHQWPATLVQPVGSPLSLECTVEGTSNPNLYWYRQAAGRGLQLLFYSVGIGQISSEVPQNLSASRPQDRQFILSSKKLLLSDSGFYLCAWSVEKGVEAFFGQGTRLTVV.

This chain uses TRBV7-8 with TRBJ2-7; maybe TRBD2 (6 bases). Germline V lookup: CDR1 SGHVS, CDR2 FQNEAQ. Trimming removed 3 bases at V and 1 base at J, with 16 bases between. This CDR3 comprises 16 residues. DNA for the CDR3: TGTGCCAGCAGCTTGCGGGGCAAGCTAAGATCCTACGAGCAGTACTTC. This codes for CASSLRGKLRSYEQYF.

J is TRBJ2-2 and V is TRBV5-6, with 10 bases lining up with TRBD1. From germline, CDR1 is SGHDT and CDR2 YYEEEE. J gave up 8 bases and V 4 bases, and 5 bases lay outside the gene matches. CDR3 length: 14 amino acids. This CDR3 reads CASSPDRGLGELFF. As DNA, the CDR3 is TGTGCCAGCAGCCCCGACAGGGGGCTAGGGGAGCTGTTTTTT.

The CDR3 sequence is CACYTGELFF. CDR3 DNA sequence: TGTGCCTGCTACACCGGGGAGCTGTTTTTT. The rearrangement uses TRBV30 and TRBJ2-2; no reliable D call. With 6 bases removed from V and 3 bases from J, the gap between germline ends came to 2 bases. CDR3 length: 10 residues. The germline V gene has CDR1 GTSNPN and CDR2 SVGIG (reference sequence).

As concerns this clone: This specimen includes other DNA sequences encoding the same CDR3. The chain recombines TRBV2 with TRBJ1-1; TRBD1 aligns across 9 bases. CDR1 SNHLY and CDR2 FYNNEI come from the germline V gene. The ends lost 9 bases at V and 1 base at J; junction bases unmatched: 3. This CDR3 has 13 residues. The chain's CDR3 is CASSGQGNTEAFF. CDR3 bases: TGTGCCAGTTCGGGACAGGGGAACACTGAAGCTTTCTTT.

The CDR3 here is CASSRTGVGETQYF. The DNA for the CDR3 is TGTGCCAGCAGCAGGACAGGGGTTGGGGAGACCCAGTACTTC. This chain links TRBV7-7 with TRBJ2-5, with 9 nucleotides matching TRBD1. With 5 bases clipped from V and 5 bases from J, the junction kept 6 bases outside the gene matches. The CDR3 is 14 residues long. In germline, CDR1 is SSHAT, CDR2 FNYEAQ (reference sequence).